This TCR beta chain emerged from a study of blood T cell repertoires in COVID-19. Study details: Samples came from the United States, Italy and Spain, spanning acute and convalescent COVID-19. T cells, B-cell-depleted T cells, or PBMCs provided the cDNA or gDNA that served as material.

This clone was seen a few times. The identical CDR3 is also encoded by other nucleotide sequences in the sample. The data were produced by immunoSEQ multiplex PCR, yet TCRdb's version contains in-frame clones alone and is incomplete. Among some 130,000 clones listed, about 80% were seen once. Trimming cost V 6 bases and J 2 bases, with 11 bases left between them. The CDR3 totals 13 residues. The germline V gene encodes CDR1 LNHDA and CDR2 SQIVND (reference sequence). Sequenced material: peripheral blood. The sequence came from a human donor in a cohort sampled during active COVID-19. V usage is TRBV19 and J usage is TRBJ2-7; perhaps TRBD2 as D (6 bases). The chain's CDR3 is CASSRPGAYEQYF. In nucleotides, the CDR3 is TGTGCCAGTAGCCGGCCGGGGGCCTACGAGCAGTACTTC. Supplemented by reference TRBV19 and TRBJ2-7, the full variable domain reads DGGITQSPKYLFRKEGQNVTLSCEQNLNHDAMYWYRQDPGQGLRLIYYSQIVNDFQKGDIAEGYSVSREKKESFPLTVTSAQKNPTAFYLCASSRPGAYEQYFGPGTRLTVT.